This entry is about one T cell receptor beta chain. Germline and junction disagree at one end, which may indicate a read error. Healthy Caucasian individuals from Russia aged roughly 6 to 100 were enrolled as donors. Each individual donor underwent a draw of ten milliliters of peripheral blood. This specimen belongs to a study of blood T cells in healthy people across ages. The CDR3 loop spans 13 amino acids. The germline CDR1 and CDR2 sequences are ENHRY and SYGVKD. Using a J-beta primer mix together with a sample-barcoded 5' primer, a second PCR was run for roughly 7 to 11 cycles. TCRdb reprocessed the 5' RACE reads with MiXCR, giving one entry per CDR3 protein. The sample gives under 850,000 distinct CDR3 sequences, under 40% of which show up once; 13% is in the top ten.

The sequence was obtained from a man younger than 30 in good health. The V call is TRBV10-3, the J call TRBJ1-6; maybe TRBD1 (5 bases). The sample consisted of blood. The CDR3 spells CAIRRDSYSPPHF. CDR3 coding DNA: TGTGCCATCAGGAGGGACTCTTATTCACCCCCCCACTTT.